Following are 16 T cell receptor beta chains from one sample sequenced in a study of blood T cells in healthy people across ages. Primed by a sample-barcoded 5' primer and a J-beta primer mix, a second PCR proceeded for about 7 to 12 cycles. Via MiXCR, TCRdb re-called the 5' RACE reads, giving one row per CDR3 protein. This sample has roughly 1 million distinct CDR3 sequences, with about 23% found just once. The data also belong to a second study, concerning T cells of mothers and their children.

Specimen: blood. These receptors originate from a girl aged 2 to 10 in good health.

V and J are TRBV24-1 and TRBJ2-3; TRBD1 matches 8 bases. Germline CDR1 KGHDR, CDR2 SFDVKD. With 9 bases clipped from V and 4 bases from J, the junction kept 2 bases outside the gene matches. The CDR3 sequence is 12 residues long. The CDR3: CATADRADTQYF. In DNA form, the CDR3 reads TGTGCCACCGCGGACAGGGCAGATACGCAGTATTTT.

At least ten counts were recorded for this clonotype. The V and J genes are TRBV4-2 and TRBJ2-1; no clear D gene. Looked up from germline, CDR1 is LGHNA and CDR2 is YNFKEQ. Trimming took 5 bases from V and 0 from J, leaving 8 bases between them. The CDR3 extends over 14 amino acids. The CDR3 DNA is TGTGCCAGCAGCTTACCGGACTCCTACAATGAGCAGTTCTTC. This translates into CASSLPDSYNEQFF.

The CDR3 sequence is CASSVVGTGLYGYTF. The DNA for the CDR3 is TGTGCCAGCAGCGTAGTAGGAACCGGGCTGTATGGCTACACCTTC. The chain recombines TRBV9 with TRBJ1-2; D unresolved. The CDR3 sequence is 15 residues long. From germline, CDR1 is SGDLS and CDR2 YYNGEE. V lost 0 bases and J lost 5, with 14 bases in between.

The chain joins TRBV12-3 or TRBV12-4 to TRBJ2-1, with 9 bases lining up with TRBD1. V trimming: 3 bases; J trimming: 4 bases; junction bases outside the gene matches: 7. The CDR3 length is 16 residues. CDR3 loop: CASSLVLGQGYNEQFF. The CDR3 bases are TGTGCCAGCAGTTTGGTGTTGGGACAGGGATACAATGAGCAGTTCTTC.

Only a few counts were recorded for this clonotype. A much larger clone is a single base away; this may be a read error. The chain links TRBV7-3 to TRBJ2-1; maybe TRBD1 (5 bases). The CDR3 consists of 14 residues. Germline V CDR1 and CDR2: SGHTA, FQGTGA. Trimming removed 1 base at V and 6 bases at J, with 10 bases between. The CDR3 loop is CASSLIGQGNEQFF. CDR3 nucleotides: TGTGCCAGCAGCTTAATAGGGCAGGGCAATGAGCAGTTCTTC.

This clonotype was counted once. The gene calls are TRBV12-3 or TRBV12-4 and TRBJ2-1, with 8 bases identical to TRBD1. Trimming removed 7 bases from V and 2 bases from J; junction bases left unmatched: 7. CDR3 length equals 15 residues. The CDR3 DNA follows: TGTGCCAGCATCCCACAGGGGGGCCCCTACAATGAGCAGTTCTTC. Encoded protein: CASIPQGGPYNEQFF.

In its sample, this clonotype was seen a few times. This chain links TRBV6-6 with TRBJ2-1; 9 bases are a match to TRBD2. V lost 6 bases to trimming and J lost 0 bases; unmatched junction nucleotides: 6. Germline CDR1 is MNHNY and CDR2 is SVGAGI (reference sequence). The CDR3 runs 16 residues. The CDR3 loop reads CASRSIAGVSYNEQFF. For the CDR3, the DNA is TGTGCCAGCAGAAGTATAGCGGGAGTCTCCTACAATGAGCAGTTCTTC.

This clonotype came up a few times. The J gene is TRBJ2-1, the V gene TRBV3-1, with D perhaps matching TRBD2 (6 bases). V lost 0 bases to trimming and J lost 0 bases, with 9 bases between them. The CDR3 is 16 amino acids. Germline V CDR1 and CDR2: LGHDT, YNNKEL (reference sequence). CDR3: CASSQEGLNSYNEQFF. In DNA form, the CDR3 reads TGTGCCAGCAGCCAAGAGGGACTTAACTCCTACAATGAGCAGTTCTTC.

This clonotype was seen at least ten times. This rearrangement joins TRBV27 to TRBJ2-5; 7 bases fit TRBD1. The J segment lost 3 bases and the V segment lost 6 bases, leaving 7 bases of the junction unmatched. The CDR3 consists of 14 residues. Germline V gives CDR1 MNHEY, CDR2 SMNVEV (reference sequence). In DNA, the CDR3 is TGTGCCAGCAGCCAGACAGGGACAGAAGAGACCCAGTACTTC. Translated: CASSQTGTEETQYF.

A few counts support this clonotype. The chain carries TRBV2 and TRBJ2-7, with TRBD2 identical over 7 bases. Trimming at V came to 2 bases and at J to 2 bases, leaving 0 bases not matched to a gene. This CDR3 spans 13 amino acids. Germline V gene sequence: CDR1 SNHLY, CDR2 FYNNEI. CDR3 amino acids: CASSESGTYEQYF. The CDR3 coding sequence is TGTGCCAGCAGTGAAAGCGGGACCTACGAGCAGTACTTC.

This clonotype was seen only a few times. Here the CDR3 DNA reads TGCGCCAGCAGCCAAGAACAGGGTACAGATACGCAGTATTTT. The encoded protein is CASSQEQGTDTQYF. The chain links TRBV4-3 to TRBJ2-3, with D perhaps TRBD1 (6 bases). V lost 0 bases to trimming and J lost 3 bases, with 7 bases between them. CDR1 is LGHNA and CDR2 is YSLEER in the germline V gene. The CDR3 consists of 14 residues.

The CDR3 sequence is CASSPSRGQGTYEQYF. CDR3 bases: TGCGCCAGCAGCCCTTCTCGGGGACAGGGCACCTACGAGCAGTACTTC. This chain uses TRBV4-1 with TRBJ2-7, with 9 bases fitting TRBD1. The germline V gene has CDR1 MGHRA and CDR2 YSYEKL. CDR3 length: 16 residues. The junction had 9 bases not matched to a gene; V was cut back by 4 bases and J by 2 bases.

This chain uses TRBV6-5 with TRBJ1-2, with TRBD1 identical over 7 bases. The CDR3 sequence is 15 residues long. J lost 12 bases, V lost 2 bases, and 15 bases had no gene match. Germline-derived CDR1 and CDR2 are MNHEY and SVGAGI. The CDR3 DNA reads as TGTGCCAGCAGTTACCGGCTGACAGGGATGCAGGGCCACACCTTC. This gives the protein CASSYRLTGMQGHTF.

This clonotype was seen a few times. The chain couples TRBV9 to TRBJ1-5; D possibly corresponds to TRBD1 (6 bases). The V gene lost 5 bases and the J gene lost 4 bases, with 10 bases spanning the gap. The V gene's germline CDR1 is SGDLS and CDR2 YYNGEE. The CDR3 runs 13 residues. CDR3 DNA sequence: TGTGCCAGCAGACCACAGGGAAATCAGCCCCAGCATTTT. Translation gives CASRPQGNQPQHF.

There are a few counts of this clonotype. The chain combines TRBV20-1 with TRBJ2-1, with TRBD2 matching over 9 bases. The V gene's germline CDR1 is DFQATT and CDR2 SNEGSKA (reference sequence). This CDR3 spans 13 amino acids. V shed 8 bases and J 3 bases; nucleotides not matched to a gene: 5. CDR3 DNA: TGCAGTTACGGGACTAGCAGCTACAATGAGCAGTTCTTC. Its translation: CSYGTSSYNEQFF.

The rearrangement uses TRBV6-5 and TRBJ2-7; D unclear. The J call could be wrong; TRBJ2-1 is a better fit for the DNA end. CDR3 length: 11 amino acids. Germline V gene data show CDR1 as MNHEY and CDR2 as SVGAGI. The CDR3 coding sequence is TGTGCCAGCACAAATGACAATGAGCAGTTCTTC. Translating gives CASTNDNEQFF.